This passage covers 30 T cell receptor beta chains from one sample sequenced in a study of a mutant IDH1 vaccine in newly diagnosed glioma. TCRdb's copy holds only in-frame clones and misses some; the assay was immunoSEQ multiplex PCR. In the table there are about 62,000 clones, 89% of which are singletons. These receptors have no known antigen. The sample's time point: week 11, during vaccination. Vaccinated patients received 300 ug of mutant IDH1 20-mer peptide per dose, with topical imiquimod. This sample comprised PBMCs, obtained from a glioma patient whose treatment included an IDH1 peptide vaccine. The receptors here all came from a man aged 40-49 years with glioma.

V is TRBV19 and J is TRBJ2-5; tentative D call: TRBD2 (5 bases). The CDR3 is made up of 13 amino acids. V gave up 5 bases and J gave up 2 bases, with 9 bases separating them. Germline V gene data show CDR1 as LNHDA and CDR2 as SQIVND (reference sequence). The CDR3 loop is CASSPGLQETQYF. For the CDR3, the DNA is TGTGCCAGTAGTCCCGGACTGCAAGAGACCCAGTACTTC.

The gene calls are TRBV5-4 and TRBJ2-1; no definite D call. The ends were cut back, 3 bases at V and 1 base at J, with 14 bases in the middle. Per the germline V gene, CDR1 is SGHNT and CDR2 is YYREEE (reference sequence). The CDR3 loop spans 16 amino acids. The chain's CDR3 is CASSSTTGRSYNEQFF. CDR3 coding DNA: TGTGCCAGCAGCTCCACGACTGGACGATCCTACAATGAGCAGTTCTTC.

The rearrangement joins TRBV6-6 to TRBJ2-7, with no clear D. The CDR3 runs 10 residues. Germline CDR1 MNHNY, CDR2 SVGAGI (reference sequence). The V end lost 2 bases, the J end lost 8 bases, and 4 bases lay between the germline ends. The CDR3 spells CASSYPQQYF. The CDR3 DNA sequence: TGTGCCAGCAGTTACCCCCAGCAGTACTTC.

The V gene is TRBV10-3, the J gene TRBJ1-1; 8 positions match TRBD1. The V gene end was trimmed by 0 bases and the J gene end by 3 bases; junction bases not matched to a gene: 9. The CDR3 consists of 17 residues. Germline CDR1 ENHRY, CDR2 SYGVKD. The CDR3 reads CAISESWQGAGHTEAFF. The CDR3 nucleotides read TGTGCCATCAGTGAGTCGTGGCAGGGGGCGGGTCACACTGAAGCTTTCTTT.

The CDR3 DNA reads TGCGCCAGCAGCCAAGTAGGTTTCGCGACGGGCTACAATGAGCAGTTCTTC. Translated: CASSQVGFATGYNEQFF. This sequence joins TRBV4-1 and TRBJ2-1, with unresolved D. The germline V gene has CDR1 MGHRA and CDR2 YSYEKL. The CDR3 spans 17 residues. Trimming left V 1 base short and J 3 bases short, with 16 bases between.

The V call is TRBV27, the J call TRBJ2-3, with TRBD2 matching 11 bases. CDR1 is MNHEY and CDR2 is SMNVEV in the germline V gene (reference sequence). This CDR3 is 18 amino acids long. V dropped 4 bases and J dropped 3; count of bases not matched to a gene: 12. The CDR3 DNA is TGTGCCAGCAGTTATACCCCACTAGCGGGAGATGTGACAGATACGCAGTATTTT. Its translation is CASSYTPLAGDVTDTQYF.

The J gene is TRBJ2-2, the V gene TRBV19; TRBD1 matches 7 bases. This CDR3 region has 18 residues. Unmatched junction bases numbered 15, after V lost 3 bases and J lost 5 bases. CDR1 and CDR2 (germline): LNHDA, SQIVND (reference sequence). The CDR3 DNA reads as TGTGCCAGTAGTATCCGGGGCCAAGGCAGGGGGATAACCGGGGAGCTGTTTTTT. As protein: CASSIRGQGRGITGELFF. The variable domain in full, completed from reference TRBV19 and TRBJ2-2, reads DGGITQSPKYLFRKEGQNVTLSCEQNLNHDAMYWYRQDPGQGLRLIYYSQIVNDFQKGDIAEGYSVSREKKESFPLTVTSAQKNPTAFYLCASSIRGQGRGITGELFFGEGSRLTVL.

This clone was seen just once. The rearrangement links TRBV6-1 to TRBJ1-5; D not certain. Germline V gene lookup returns CDR1 MNHNS and CDR2 SASEGT. This CDR3 comprises 14 residues. Trimming pared 4 bases from V and 3 bases from J, leaving 10 bases between. CDR3 amino acids: CASSGVGTNQPQHF. CDR3 nucleotides: TGTGCCAGCAGTGGAGTAGGAACCAATCAGCCCCAGCATTTT.

This chain connects TRBV27 to TRBJ2-3; the match to TRBD2 covers 13 bases. The CDR3 extends over 16 amino acids. J lost 5 bases, V lost 5 bases, and 7 bases had no gene match. The germline V gene has CDR1 MNHEY and CDR2 SMNVEV (reference sequence). The CDR3 DNA reads TGTGCCAGCAGTCCAACTAGCGGGAGGGCCAAAGATACGCAGTATTTT. Translated, it gives CASSPTSGRAKDTQYF.

The rearrangement links TRBV4-1 to TRBJ2-7; 9 nucleotides align to TRBD1. From germline, CDR1 is MGHRA and CDR2 YSYEKL. The CDR3 contains 16 residues. Losses at the gene ends were 2 bases for V and 1 base for J; bases not matched to a gene: 6. The CDR3 region is CASSQYTGTGSYEQYF. The CDR3, as DNA: TGCGCCAGCAGCCAATACACCGGGACAGGGTCCTACGAGCAGTACTTC.

The genes are TRBV2 and TRBJ1-1; D is unclear. CDR1 is SNHLY, CDR2 FYNNEI, per germline. Trimming took off 4 bases at V and 1 base at J, with 13 bases between the two ends. This CDR3 has 15 amino acids. The CDR3 region has the DNA TGTGCCAGCAGTGGAGGTGTCCACGGGAACACTGAAGCTTTCTTT. Its protein is CASSGGVHGNTEAFF.

This clone was picked up one time. The chain joins TRBV28 to TRBJ2-7; no clear D gene. With 2 bases removed from V and 0 bases from J, the gap between germline ends came to 8 bases. The CDR3 runs to 14 residues. The germline CDR1 and CDR2 sequences are MDHEN and SYDVKM. CDR3 amino acids: CASSLQTFSYEQYF. The CDR3 nucleotides are TGTGCCAGCAGTTTACAGACCTTCTCCTACGAGCAGTACTTC.

The rearrangement joins TRBV28 to TRBJ1-2; a possible D gene is TRBD1 (5 bases). The CDR3 has 13 amino acids. Germline V gives CDR1 MDHEN, CDR2 SYDVKM. V was trimmed by 3 bases and J by 6 bases, leaving 11 bases between them. The CDR3 DNA follows: TGTGCCAGCAGTTTGGGGGGAAGGCATGGCTACACCTTC. It codes for CASSLGGRHGYTF.

This chain uses TRBV7-2 with TRBJ2-1; TRBD2 aligns across 12 bases. V lost 5 bases to trimming and J lost 7 bases; unmatched junction nucleotides: 9. This CDR3 has 16 amino acids. Germline values: CDR1 SGHTA, CDR2 FQGNSA. The CDR3 spells CASSPSGRAGGNEQFF. CDR3 coding DNA: TGTGCCAGCAGCCCTAGCGGGAGGGCCGGGGGGAATGAGCAGTTCTTC.

The chain couples TRBV27 to TRBJ2-3; D unclear. V dropped 0 bases and J dropped 0 bases, with 10 bases sitting between them. Germline values: CDR1 MNHEY, CDR2 SMNVEV (reference sequence). The CDR3 covers 16 residues. The CDR3 spells CASSLSSGGSTDTQYF. CDR3 sequence (DNA): TGTGCCAGCAGTTTATCGTCGGGCGGAAGCACAGATACGCAGTATTTT.

This chain links TRBV11-2 with TRBJ2-7; TRBD1 matches 7 bases. V shed 5 bases and J 3 bases; nucleotides not matched to a gene: 10. There are 15 residues in the CDR3. Germline V gene data show CDR1 as SGHAT and CDR2 as FQNNGV. The DNA of the CDR3 is TGTGCCAGCAGCAATCGACAGGGTTTCGTCTACGAGCAGTACTTC. Translated, it gives CASSNRQGFVYEQYF.

The genes are TRBV19 and TRBJ1-3; D not certain. From germline, CDR1 is LNHDA and CDR2 SQIVND (reference sequence). The V and J ends lost 5 bases and 8 bases respectively, with 10 bases between them. The CDR3 contains 12 residues. The CDR3 DNA sequence: TGTGCCAGTAGTGAGATGGGAGACACCATATATTTT. It encodes CASSEMGDTIYF.

This clone was picked up one time. The chain combines TRBV7-8 with TRBJ2-7, with D perhaps being TRBD1 or TRBD2 (5 bases each). Germline V gives CDR1 SGHVS, CDR2 FQNEAQ. The CDR3 is 15 residues long. Deletions cut 4 bases from V and 0 bases from J, with 13 bases between. The CDR3 nucleotides read TGTGCCAGCAGCTCGAGGGACGTGGGCTCCTACGAGCAGTACTTC. Amino acid sequence: CASSSRDVGSYEQYF. Variable domain in full (rest from reference TRBV7-8 and TRBJ2-7): GAGVSQSPRYKVAKRGQDVALRCDPISGHVSLFWYQQALGQGPEFLTYFQNEAQLDKSGLPSDRFFAERPEGSVSTLKIQRTQQEDSAVYLCASSSRDVGSYEQYFGPGTRLTVT.

The chain combines TRBV2 with TRBJ1-1; possible D gene TRBD1, 6 bases. Looked up from germline, CDR1 is SNHLY and CDR2 is FYNNEI. The CDR3 sequence is 14 residues long. The V end lost 11 bases, the J end lost 1 base, and 17 bases lay between the germline ends. Here the CDR3 reads CAQSTQGSNTEAFF. The CDR3 DNA sequence: TGTGCCCAAAGTACACAGGGATCGAACACTGAAGCTTTCTTT.

This chain uses TRBV27 with TRBJ1-1; D gene unclear. The CDR3 length is 8 residues. CDR1 and CDR2 (germline): MNHEY, SMNVEV (reference sequence). The CDR3 sequence is CGGTEAFF. CDR3 bases: TGTGGAGGAACTGAAGCTTTCTTT.

The chain recombines TRBV6-5 with TRBJ2-7; 10 bases match TRBD1. The CDR3 has 15 residues. CDR1 and CDR2 from the germline V gene are MNHEY and SVGAGI. Trimming removed 5 bases from V and 5 bases from J; junction bases left unmatched: 9. This CDR3 reads CASSGGVTGGDEQYF. The CDR3 DNA follows: TGTGCCAGCAGTGGGGGCGTGACAGGGGGCGACGAGCAGTACTTC.

The chain links TRBV11-2 to TRBJ2-2, with 9 bases aligning to TRBD2. Looked up from germline, CDR1 is SGHAT and CDR2 is FQNNGV. The V and J ends lost 6 bases and 0 bases, in that order; junction bases with no gene match: 5. The CDR3 has 16 residues. The CDR3 region is CASRSIAGANTGELFF. CDR3 in DNA: TGTGCCAGCAGATCTATAGCGGGGGCGAACACCGGGGAGCTGTTTTTT.

V is TRBV6-1 and J is TRBJ1-4; 8 bases match TRBD1. The CDR3 has 15 amino acids. CDR1 is MNHNS and CDR2 is SASEGT in the germline V gene. V lost 5 bases, J lost 10 bases, and 12 bases stayed unmatched. The CDR3 loop is CASSSRTGSGGKLFF. Here the CDR3 DNA reads TGTGCCAGCAGTAGTAGGACAGGGTCCGGGGGAAAACTGTTTTTT.

J is TRBJ2-1 and V is TRBV21-1; TRBD2, the table's D call, was not compared with the DNA. TRBV21-1 is annotated as a pseudogene. The CDR3 covers 18 residues. The CDR3 loop reads CASSKARKREGHKDEQFF. CDR3 nucleotides: TGTGCCAGCAGCAAAGCGCGAAAGCGGGAGGGCCATAAAGATGAGCAGTTCTTC.

V and J are TRBV5-4 and TRBJ2-3, with D perhaps matching TRBD2 (5 bases). From germline, CDR1 is SGHNT and CDR2 YYREEE (reference sequence). Trimming took off 2 bases at V and 0 bases at J, with 13 bases between the two ends. This CDR3 is built from 16 residues. CDR3: CASSLGTTRSTDTQYF. The CDR3 nucleotides read TGTGCCAGCAGCTTAGGCACCACTAGAAGCACAGATACGCAGTATTTT.

This clone showed up just a few times. The chain links TRBV6-1 to TRBJ1-1; D remains ambiguous. Germline lookup yields CDR1 MNHNS and CDR2 SASEGT. The CDR3 spans 14 residues. Trimming stripped 3 bases from V and 2 bases from J, with 10 bases between. CDR3 residues: CASSEVQANTEAFF. DNA for the CDR3: TGTGCCAGCAGTGAGGTTCAGGCTAACACTGAAGCTTTCTTT.

The rearrangement links TRBV19 to TRBJ1-1; no clear D. Between the trimmed V and J ends, which lost 4 bases and 1 base, there was a span of 13 bases. The V gene's germline CDR1 is LNHDA and CDR2 SQIVND (reference sequence). The CDR3 spans 15 residues. This CDR3 is CASSNRGNPNTEAFF. CDR3 bases: TGTGCCAGTAGTAATCGGGGAAATCCGAACACTGAAGCTTTCTTT.

V is TRBV28 and J is TRBJ1-1; D ambiguous. Germline-derived CDR1 and CDR2 are MDHEN and SYDVKM. V was trimmed by 5 bases and J by 2 bases, leaving 9 bases between them. This CDR3 has 13 amino acids. The CDR3 loop is CASSRSDNTEAFF. In nucleotides, the CDR3 is TGTGCCAGCAGTCGGTCCGATAACACTGAAGCTTTCTTT. The complete variable domain, with remaining parts taken from reference TRBV28 and TRBJ1-1, reads DVKVTQSSRYLVKRTGEKVFLECVQDMDHENMFWYRQDPGLGLRLIYFSYDVKMKEKGDIPEGYSVSREKKERFSLILESASTNQTSMYLCASSRSDNTEAFFGQGTRLTVV.

With respect to this clone: Different DNA sequences within this sample yield the same CDR3. The CDR3 DNA reads as TGCGCCAGCAGCTTGAGTCTTAGCGGGGGTTTTCAAGAGACCCAGTACTTC. This translates into CASSLSLSGGFQETQYF. J is TRBJ2-5 and V is TRBV5-1; 9 bases map to TRBD2. Germline assignment: CDR1 SGHRS and CDR2 YFSETQ. The junction had 9 bases not matched to a gene; V was cut back by 1 base and J by 2 bases. The CDR3 extends over 17 amino acids.

This CDR3 reads CASSLSESSYNSPLHF. The CDR3, as DNA: TGTGCCAGCAGCTTATCCGAGAGCTCCTATAATTCACCCCTCCACTTT. V is TRBV7-8 and J is TRBJ1-6, with no clear D. The V end was cut by 2 bases, the J end by 0 bases, with 8 bases between. CDR1 SGHVS and CDR2 FQNEAQ come from the germline V gene. This CDR3 contains 16 residues.